This TCR beta chain stems from a study of T cell clonotyping in hematopoietic cell transplantation. This CDR3 contains 12 residues. In germline, CDR1 is MNHNY, CDR2 SVGAGI (reference sequence). The J segment lost 4 bases and the V segment lost 7 bases, leaving 2 bases of the junction unmatched. Method: immunoSEQ multiplex PCR; TCRdb's copy keeps in-frame clones and lacks some. The sample lists more than 3,500 clones, under 85% occurring once. The chain combines TRBV6-6 with TRBJ1-1, with 8 bases aligning to TRBD1. Material: peripheral blood mononuclear cells, obtained 180 days after allogeneic stem cell transplant. The TCR comes from a male patient between 60 and 69 years old who had an allogeneic stem cell transplant from an unrelated donor, so T cells may come from the graft donor. Some clones in this sample may be carry-over from other donors' samples. DNA of the CDR3: TGTGCCAGCACACAGGGGGGCACTGAAGCTTTCTTT. Translated, it gives CASTQGGTEAFF.